This record covers a single TCR beta chain. Its antigen is still unknown. The junction shows a germline mismatch at one end, possibly a read error. Starting from about 500 ng total RNA, TCRbeta-specific cDNA was produced by reverse transcription with a constant-region primer and ProtoScript II reverse transcriptase. Construction of the TCRbeta libraries relied on three nested rounds of multiplex PCR, following a slightly modified ARM-PCR procedure. The first two PCR rounds used multiplex TRBV1-TRBV30 forward primers with a Cbeta reverse primer, each for roughly 11 cycles. Sample barcodes and Illumina adapters were added in a final 25-cycle PCR with Deep VentR polymerase. Before sequencing, amplicons of 200-500 bp were purified from gel using a QIAquick gel extraction kit. An Illumina HiSeq 2500 was used to sequence the TCRbeta amplicons with 250-bp paired-end reads. Regarding the original processing steps: Reads were quality-trimmed with Trimmomatic v0.33, and paired reads were merged with FLASH v1.2.11 to recover full CDR3 sequences. V, D and J germline segments were assigned to the rearranged TCRbeta sequences using MiGEC v1.2.1b. Clonotype statistics and Shannon-Wiener diversity indices were calculated with VDJtools v1.0.0. Except for diversity analysis, only each sample's 250 most abundant clonotypes were used in subsequent analyses to reduce sampling bias. TCRdb itself trimmed the public reads at Q25 with fastp, ran MiXCR and retained productive beta chains. Each record represents a unique CDR3 protein, reported with the most common genes and DNA among its rows. The V and J calls and clone size are TCRdb's, not the authors'. Within this sample are 90,000 to 140,000 distinct CDR3 sequences, with around 83% of them counted one time only. The ten biggest clones cover approximately 20% of the sample.

CDR1 and CDR2 are read off the germline V gene as LGHNA and YNFKEQ. The CDR3, from cysteine to phenylalanine, totals 15 residues. Only the CDR3 region is kept as DNA, spanning 45 bases read in frame from base 1. This entry comes from a study of tumor-infiltrating lymphocytes in primary liver carcinoma (dated by TCRdb to 2017 to 2019). Background for the entire study: Of the five patients, three men and two women aged 30 to 69 years, four had hepatocellular carcinoma and one had combined HCC and intrahepatic cholangiocarcinoma. TCRbeta repertoire sequencing, expression microarrays and whole-exome sequencing were combined in the study across five regions of each liver tumor, with adjacent normal tissue and blood also included. Repertoires from technical replicates were highly reproducible, with mean shared-clone rates about 0.88 and correlation coefficients above 0.95. The tumors of the five patients were staged as T1-T3 N0M0, with maximum diameters ranging from roughly 4 to 11 cm. Roughly 3.5 to 7.5 million productive TCRbeta reads were obtained per sample, and no significant difference in read depth was found between tissue types. A total of 35 or so specimens from 5 patients went through TCRbeta repertoire sequencing, namely 25 tumor regions, 5 adjacent noncancerous liver tissues and 5 peripheral blood samples. Agilent mRNA microarray profiling was performed on the roughly 27 tumor region samples to relate TCRbeta repertoire diversity to the local molecular phenotype. The research as a whole found: Just about 7.5-24% of top clones turned up in all five regions of a tumor, which suggests spatial heterogeneity among tumor-infiltrating T cells. Bulk unsorted samples precluded comparing CD4+ and CD8+ T cell repertoires. Repertoire overlap was found to be higher between tumor regions (mean roughly 35%) than between tumor-adjacent (approximately 17%) or tumor-blood (approximately 15%) pairs, consistent with antigen-driven expansion. A significantly larger repertoire fraction was made up by the top 250 clones in tumors than in blood (p = 0.039). With just five patients in the study, the authors point out that the findings should be validated in a larger study. Only the TCR beta chain was sequenced, so true repertoire diversity is likely underestimated because unpaired alpha chains were not captured.

Total RNA and DNA were co-extracted from around 20-30 mg of bulk tissue with the AllPrep DNA/RNA mini kit, without cell sorting. Surgical resection was performed in China between 2015 and March 2016 on four or five patients with histopathologically diagnosed primary liver carcinoma. At the time of sampling, the patients had chronic HBV infection and had not received any treatment. Each tumor was sampled at five spatially separated regions: the superior, inferior, left-lateral and right-lateral poles and the tumor centre. More than 80% viable tumor cells were found by histology in every tumor sample. Pieces of fresh tumor and adjacent tissue were cut in half, with one half kept in RNAlater at -80 degrees C and the other half sent for histology.

The receptor was derived from a man aged 35 to 55 with primary liver carcinoma and hepatitis B virus infection. The material sequenced was liver tumor tissue from sampling region 3. This specimen's cell subset or site label, interpreted: tumor region T3, left-lateral pole. The V and J segments used are TRBV4-2 and TRBJ2-7; the D gene is perhaps TRBD1 or TRBD2, as each covers 5 bases. The sequenced DNA is TGTGCCATCATCCAAGATAAGGGGAGCGGCTACGGGCAGTACTTC. It is translated as CAIIQDKGSGYGQYF.